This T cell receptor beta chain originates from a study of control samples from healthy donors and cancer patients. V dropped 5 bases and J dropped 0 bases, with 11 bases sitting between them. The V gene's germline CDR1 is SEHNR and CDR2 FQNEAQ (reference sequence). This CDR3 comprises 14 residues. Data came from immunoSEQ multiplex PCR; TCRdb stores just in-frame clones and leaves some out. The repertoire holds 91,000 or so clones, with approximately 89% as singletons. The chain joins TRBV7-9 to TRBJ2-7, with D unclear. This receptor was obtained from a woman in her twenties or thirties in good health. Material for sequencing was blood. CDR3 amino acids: CASSPLYASYEQYF. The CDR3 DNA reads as TGTGCCAGCAGCCCACTATATGCCTCCTACGAGCAGTACTTC.